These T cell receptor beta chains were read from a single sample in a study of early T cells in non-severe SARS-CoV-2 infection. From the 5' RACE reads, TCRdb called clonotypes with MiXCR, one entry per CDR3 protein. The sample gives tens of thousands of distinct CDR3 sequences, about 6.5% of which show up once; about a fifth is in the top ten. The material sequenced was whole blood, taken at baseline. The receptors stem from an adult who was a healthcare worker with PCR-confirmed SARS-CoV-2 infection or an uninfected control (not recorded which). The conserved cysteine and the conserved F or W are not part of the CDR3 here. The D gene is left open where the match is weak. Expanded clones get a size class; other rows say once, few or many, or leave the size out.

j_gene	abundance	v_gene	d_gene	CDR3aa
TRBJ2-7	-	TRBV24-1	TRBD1	ATSDFRDRAGEQY
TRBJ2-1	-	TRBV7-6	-	ASSHPLGREQF
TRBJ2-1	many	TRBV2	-	ASREQGPTVEQF
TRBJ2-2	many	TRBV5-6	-	ASSLDSPGPFPGELF
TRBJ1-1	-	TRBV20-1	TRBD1	SATGQTNTEAF
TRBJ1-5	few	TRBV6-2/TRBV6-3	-	ASSSFPTTQH
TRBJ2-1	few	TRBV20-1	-	SARVFELGYEQF
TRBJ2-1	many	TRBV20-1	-	SARVPMSSYNEQF
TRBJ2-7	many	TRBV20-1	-	SASSTGYEQY
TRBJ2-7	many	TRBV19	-	ASSKGFRDSTYEQY
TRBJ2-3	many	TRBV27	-	ASRPLAGKRDTQY
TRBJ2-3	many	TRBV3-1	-	ASSQSEDTQY
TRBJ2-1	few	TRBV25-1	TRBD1	ASSESPSQGVSSYNEQF
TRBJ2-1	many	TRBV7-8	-	ASSLGVMTRSSYNEQF
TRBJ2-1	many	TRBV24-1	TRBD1	ATSDPGTGWGNEQF
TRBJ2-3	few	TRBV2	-	ASSGQRGTDTQY
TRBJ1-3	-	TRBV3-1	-	ASSMGSSVGNTIY
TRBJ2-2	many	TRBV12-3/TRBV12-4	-	ASRRVTDTGELF
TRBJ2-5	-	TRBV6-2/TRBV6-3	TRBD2	ATFSGGWETQY
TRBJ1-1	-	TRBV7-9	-	ASSSGPRSEAF
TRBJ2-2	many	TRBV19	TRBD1	ASSVPGGVIAGELF
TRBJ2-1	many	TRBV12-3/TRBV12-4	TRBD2	ASSQGLAGGYEQF
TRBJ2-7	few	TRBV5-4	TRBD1	ASSLGQGNEQY
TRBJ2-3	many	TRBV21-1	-	ARLEVGKTDTQY
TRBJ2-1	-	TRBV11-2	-	ASSFGRRWKGF
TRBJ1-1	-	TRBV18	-	ASSPPTPTRNTEAF